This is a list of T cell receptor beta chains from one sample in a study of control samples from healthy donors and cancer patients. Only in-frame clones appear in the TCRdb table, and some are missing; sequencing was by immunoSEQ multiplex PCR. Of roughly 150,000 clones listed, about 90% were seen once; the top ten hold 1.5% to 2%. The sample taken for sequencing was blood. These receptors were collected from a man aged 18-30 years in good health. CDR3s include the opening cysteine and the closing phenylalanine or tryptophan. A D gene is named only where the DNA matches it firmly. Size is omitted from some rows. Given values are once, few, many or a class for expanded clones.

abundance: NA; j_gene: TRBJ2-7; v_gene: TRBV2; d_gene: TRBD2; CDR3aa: CASSELAGVPEQYF; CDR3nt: TGTGCCAGCAGTGAACTAGCGGGGGTCCCCGAGCAGTACTTC
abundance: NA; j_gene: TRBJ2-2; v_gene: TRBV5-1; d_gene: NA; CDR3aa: CASYRGLDTGELFF; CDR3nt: TGCGCCAGCTACCGGGGCCTGGACACCGGGGAGCTGTTTTTT
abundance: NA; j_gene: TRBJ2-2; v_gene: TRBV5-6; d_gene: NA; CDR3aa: CASSWGFANTGELFF; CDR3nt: TGTGCCAGCAGCTGGGGCTTCGCGAACACCGGGGAGCTGTTTTTT
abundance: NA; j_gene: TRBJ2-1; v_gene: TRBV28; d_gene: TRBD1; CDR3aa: CATYDRGQGENEQFF; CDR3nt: TGTGCCACCTACGACCGGGGACAGGGCGAAAATGAGCAGTTCTTC
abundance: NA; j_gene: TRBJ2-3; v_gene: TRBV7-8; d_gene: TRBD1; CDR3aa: CASSPDREPDTQYF; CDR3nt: TGTGCCAGCAGCCCCGACAGGGAGCCAGATACGCAGTATTTT
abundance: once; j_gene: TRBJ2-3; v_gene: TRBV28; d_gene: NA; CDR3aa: CASSSPLTTQYF; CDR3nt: TGTGCCAGCAGTTCGCCTCTAACTACGCAGTATTTT
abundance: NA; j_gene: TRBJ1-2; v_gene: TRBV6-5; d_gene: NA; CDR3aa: CASTPSWEFYGYTF; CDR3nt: TGTGCCAGCACCCCATCGTGGGAATTCTATGGCTACACCTTC
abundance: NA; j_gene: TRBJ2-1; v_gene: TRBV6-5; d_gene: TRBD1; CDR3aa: CASSSSKGAAEQFF; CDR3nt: TGTGCCAGCAGTTCTAGCAAGGGGGCGGCTGAGCAGTTCTTC
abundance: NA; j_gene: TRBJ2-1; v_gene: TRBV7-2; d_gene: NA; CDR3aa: CASSWIMGEQFF; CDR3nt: TGTGCCAGCAGCTGGATTATGGGTGAGCAGTTCTTC
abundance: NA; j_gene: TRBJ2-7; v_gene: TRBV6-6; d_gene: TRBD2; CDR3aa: CASSYSQRGGSYEQYF; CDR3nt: TGTGCCAGCAGTTACTCCCAGCGGGGGGGGAGTTACGAGCAGTACTTC
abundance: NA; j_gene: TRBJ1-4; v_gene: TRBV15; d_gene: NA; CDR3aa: CATSRARADANEKLFF; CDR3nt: TGTGCCACCAGCAGAGCCAGGGCGGACGCTAATGAAAAACTGTTTTTT
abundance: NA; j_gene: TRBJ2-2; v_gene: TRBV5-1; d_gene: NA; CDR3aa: CASSLGQGGLGELFF; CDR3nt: TGCGCCAGCAGCTTGGGCCAGGGGGGCCTCGGGGAGCTGTTTTTT
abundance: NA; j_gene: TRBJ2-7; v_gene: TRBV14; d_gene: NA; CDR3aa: CATPQKTNRGEREQYF; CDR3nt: TGTGCCACCCCACAGAAGACAAACAGAGGGGAGCGCGAGCAGTACTTC
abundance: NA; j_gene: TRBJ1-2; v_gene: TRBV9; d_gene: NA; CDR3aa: CASSVAALGAANYGYTF; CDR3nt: TGTGCCAGCAGCGTAGCCGCACTCGGCGCAGCTAACTATGGCTACACCTTC
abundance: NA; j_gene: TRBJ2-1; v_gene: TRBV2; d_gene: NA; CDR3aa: CASSGEGRGNEQFF; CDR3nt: TGTGCCAGCAGTGGTGAGGGGCGGGGAAATGAGCAGTTCTTC
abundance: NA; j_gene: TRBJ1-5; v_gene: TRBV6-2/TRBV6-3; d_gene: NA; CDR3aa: CASSPGISRQPQHF; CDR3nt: TGTGCCAGCAGCCCTGGAATATCTCGCCAGCCCCAGCATTTT
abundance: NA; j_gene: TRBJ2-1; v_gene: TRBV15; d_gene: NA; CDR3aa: CATSRGPGIGNEQFF; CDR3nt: TGTGCCACCAGCAGAGGTCCGGGGATTGGCAATGAGCAGTTCTTC
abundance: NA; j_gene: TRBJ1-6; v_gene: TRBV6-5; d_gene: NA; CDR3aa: CASSRGDSYSPLHF; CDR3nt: TGTGCCAGCAGCCGCGGAGACAGTTATTCACCCCTCCACTTT